These 18 T cell receptor beta chains originate from one sample sequenced in a study of blood T cells in healthy people across ages. Together with a sample-barcoded 5' primer, a J-beta primer mix was included in a second PCR lasting roughly 7 to 11 cycles. TCRdb analysed the 5' RACE reads with MiXCR anew, one entry per CDR3 protein. Of some 1.7 million distinct CDR3 sequences in the sample, 28% were seen once. The specimen sequenced was blood. Receptor source: a woman aged 25 to 39 in good health.

The table lists this clonotype with many counts. This chain uses TRBV9 with TRBJ2-3, with 7 nucleotides matching TRBD2. The junction had 8 bases not matched to a gene; V was cut back by 4 bases and J by 6 bases. Germline V CDR1 and CDR2: SGDLS, YYNGEE. CDR3 length equals 14 residues. The CDR3 DNA is TGTGCCAGCAGCTCAACCGGGACTACGGATACGCAGTATTTT. It yields the protein CASSSTGTTDTQYF.

To note about this clonotype: A much more abundant neighbour one base away suggests this may be a read error. The chain links TRBV7-2 to TRBJ2-1, with 10 nucleotides matching TRBD2. Germline V gene lookup returns CDR1 SGHTA and CDR2 FQGNSA. CDR3 length: 17 amino acids. In DNA form, the CDR3 reads TGTGCCGGCAGCCCGCCTAAAGGGACTAGCGAGTACAATGAGCAGTTCTTC. Its translation is CAGSPPKGTSEYNEQFF.

This clonotype occurred a few times. The chain joins TRBV6-2 or TRBV6-3 to TRBJ2-7, with TRBD1 identical over 9 bases. With V trimmed by 7 bases and J by 2 bases, 3 bases remained unmatched. CDR3 length: 13 amino acids. Germline CDR1 and CDR2: MNHEY and SVGEGT. CDR3 coding DNA: TGTGCCAGCAAGACAGGGGGGGCCTACGAGCAGTACTTC. Its protein is CASKTGGAYEQYF.

V is TRBV10-3 and J is TRBJ1-5, with D tentatively TRBD1 (5 bases). Looked up from germline, CDR1 is ENHRY and CDR2 is SYGVKD. V lost 2 bases and J 3 bases, leaving 14 bases between the germline ends. There are 16 residues in the CDR3. The DNA of the CDR3 is TGTGCCATCAGTGAGGGGGGACCTGGGTCCAATCAGCCCCAGCATTTT. Protein: CAISEGGPGSNQPQHF.

Concerning this clonotype: A much larger clone sits a single nucleotide away, making a read error possible. The chain combines TRBV7-2 with TRBJ2-7, with TRBD1 matching over 8 bases. Germline CDR1 SGHTA, CDR2 FQGNSA. The CDR3 sequence is 15 residues long. Losses at the gene ends were 5 bases for V and 2 bases for J; bases not matched to a gene: 8. The CDR3 region is CASSVEVDRAYEQYF. As DNA, the CDR3 is TGTGCCAGCAGCGTAGAAGTGGACAGGGCCTACGAGCAGTACTTC.

The V and J genes are TRBV28 and TRBJ2-2; 9 positions agree with TRBD1. The ends lost 10 bases at V and 4 bases at J; junction bases unmatched: 10. The CDR3 covers 15 residues. Germline V gene lookup returns CDR1 MDHEN and CDR2 SYDVKM. The CDR3 loop is CATSEGDRVTGELFF. For the CDR3, the DNA is TGTGCCACCTCGGAGGGGGACAGGGTCACCGGGGAGCTGTTTTTT.

This clonotype showed up just a few times. The chain joins TRBV20-1 to TRBJ2-7; D tentatively reads TRBD1 or TRBD2 (5 bases each). Germline loops: CDR1 DFQATT, CDR2 SNEGSKA (reference sequence). V was pared by 6 bases and J by 7 bases, with 19 bases between. The CDR3 has 13 amino acids. The CDR3 sequence: CSAPHPGLHEQYF. The CDR3 coding sequence is TGCAGTGCCCCGCACCCGGGGCTCCATGAGCAGTACTTC.

This chain joins TRBV7-2 and TRBJ2-3; D not certain. This CDR3 is 13 amino acids long. Germline V gene sequence: CDR1 SGHTA, CDR2 FQGNSA. Trimming removed 8 bases from V and 8 bases from J, with 17 bases in between. DNA for the CDR3: TGTGCCAGCGGCCCCCACTCCCTGGGTACGCAGTATTTT. It translates to CASGPHSLGTQYF. The full variable domain, completed using reference TRBV7-2 and TRBJ2-3, is GAGVSQSPSNKVTEKGKDVELRCDPISGHTALYWYRQSLGQGLEFLIYFQGNSAPDKSGLPSDRFSAERTGGSVSTLTIQRTQQEDSAVYLCASGPHSLGTQYFGPGTRLTVL.

This clonotype has only a few counts. The V call is TRBV4-2, the J call TRBJ2-4, with TRBD2 identical over 7 bases. The J call may be in error: the DNA end matches TRBJ2-7 better. The CDR3 is 16 residues long. CDR1 is LGHNA, CDR2 YNFKEQ, per germline. In nucleotides, the CDR3 is TGTGCCAGCAGCCAAGATGGGACTATCGGGGGTACCGAGCAGTACTTC. Translating it yields CASSQDGTIGGTEQYF.

This chain connects TRBV2 to TRBJ2-5; TRBD2 matches at 9 bases. Germline CDR1 reads SNHLY; CDR2 reads FYNNEI. The CDR3 length is 15 residues. After removal of 6 bases from V and 5 bases from J, the junction contained 10 bases not matched to a gene. This CDR3 is CASSEGGLAAETQYF. The CDR3 DNA sequence: TGTGCCAGCAGCGAGGGGGGACTAGCAGCCGAGACCCAGTACTTC.

This clonotype was found a few times. J is TRBJ2-7 and V is TRBV20-1; D gene ambiguous. The germline gives CDR1 DFQATT, CDR2 SNEGSKA (reference sequence). The length of the CDR3 is 15 residues. V was pared by 5 bases and J by 2 bases, with 19 bases between. The CDR3 here is CSACRPRRSPYEQYF. The CDR3 region has the DNA TGCAGTGCTTGCAGGCCGAGGCGATCTCCCTACGAGCAGTACTTC.

V gene TRBV4-2 combines with J gene TRBJ1-4, with 11 positions matching TRBD1. The CDR3 spans 15 residues. Germline assignment: CDR1 LGHNA and CDR2 YNFKEQ. V lost 3 bases to trimming and J lost 7 bases; unmatched junction nucleotides: 4. The CDR3 loop is CASSHRDRGFEKLFF. The CDR3 DNA reads TGTGCCAGCAGCCACCGGGACAGGGGGTTTGAAAAACTGTTTTTT.

This clonotype has more than one count but fewer than ten. The chain combines TRBV29-1 with TRBJ2-7; 8 bases are shared with TRBD1. J lost 2 bases, V lost 4 bases, and 4 bases had no gene match. The length of the CDR3 is 13 residues. Germline V gives CDR1 SQVTM, CDR2 ANQGSEA. Here the CDR3 DNA reads TGCAGCGTTGGACTGGACAGGGCCTACGAGCAGTACTTC. Translating it yields CSVGLDRAYEQYF.

This clonotype was observed a few times. V gene TRBV20-1 combines with J gene TRBJ2-1; TRBD1 matches at 8 bases. There are 13 residues in the CDR3. After removal of 8 bases from V and 3 bases from J, the junction contained 6 bases not matched to a gene. Germline V gene lookup returns CDR1 DFQATT and CDR2 SNEGSKA (reference sequence). The CDR3 loop reads CSLQGADYNEQFF. DNA of the CDR3: TGCAGTCTTCAGGGGGCGGACTACAATGAGCAGTTCTTC.

This clonotype appeared a few times. The chain joins TRBV7-3 to TRBJ1-2; 10 positions match TRBD1. This CDR3 has 16 residues. V lost 3 bases to trimming and J lost 6 bases; unmatched junction nucleotides: 10. CDR1 and CDR2 from the germline V gene are SGHTA and FQGTGA. The CDR3 DNA reads TGTGCCAGCAGCTTGGCGAGACAGGGGGCGAGGGATGGCTACACCTTC. It specifies CASSLARQGARDGYTF.

This clonotype showed up many times. The chain has TRBV4-3 and TRBJ2-5; TRBD2 aligns across 10 bases. This CDR3 has 16 residues. CDR1 LGHNA and CDR2 YSLEER come from the germline V gene. V lost 1 base and J lost 4; bases outside the gene matches: 6. CDR3 region: CASSQGDSGRPETQYF. CDR3 DNA sequence: TGCGCCAGCAGCCAAGGGGATAGCGGGAGGCCAGAGACCCAGTACTTC.

This clonotype appeared a few times. This sequence joins TRBV5-1 and TRBJ2-3; D remains ambiguous. V lost 4 bases and J lost 0, with 15 bases in between. Germline lookup yields CDR1 SGHRS and CDR2 YFSETQ. This CDR3 has 16 residues. The CDR3 DNA sequence: TGCGCCAGCAGCAAACAACCAGCTGCTAGCACAGATACGCAGTATTTT. This codes for CASSKQPAASTDTQYF. Based on the CDR3 plus reference TRBV5-1 and TRBJ2-3, the full variable domain is KAGVTQTPRYLIKTRGQQVTLSCSPISGHRSVSWYQQTPGQGLQFLFEYFSETQRNKGNFPGRFSGRQFSNSRSEMNVSTLELGDSALYLCASSKQPAASTDTQYFGPGTRLTVL.

The genes are TRBV7-2 and TRBJ2-5; 8 bases are a match to TRBD2. Trimming took 3 bases from V and 7 from J; bases not matched to a gene: 10. Germline V gene data show CDR1 as SGHTA and CDR2 as FQGNSA. The CDR3 has 15 residues. CDR3 bases: TGTGCCAGCAGCTTTAGCGGGGACCTCCTTGGGACCCAGTACTTC. Its protein product is CASSFSGDLLGTQYF.